Following are 32 T cell receptor beta chains from one sample sequenced in a study of cytomegalovirus exposure and HLA in healthy donors. The PCR had 60 Vbeta and 13 Jbeta primers. Libraries were prepared by immunoSEQ multiplex PCR; TCRdb keeps only in-frame clonotypes and omits some of them. The sample has about 160,000 clones; about 71% are singletons. The material sequenced was PBMCs. The source is a young woman in good health and CMV-seronegative.

The chain carries TRBV6-5 and TRBJ1-1; D is uncertain. V was shortened by 5 bases and J by 11 bases, with 18 bases between the two germline ends. The CDR3 loop spans 13 amino acids. Germline CDR1 is MNHEY and CDR2 is SVGAGI. The CDR3 bases are TGTGCCAGCAGTAAAGACTCCGGGATTACGGCTTTCTTT. Its translation is CASSKDSGITAFF.

The V gene is TRBV5-4, the J gene TRBJ2-3; 14 bases fit TRBD2. The V and J ends lost 4 bases and 4 bases, in that order; junction bases with no gene match: 2. The CDR3 has 15 residues. From germline, CDR1 is SGHNT and CDR2 YYREEE (reference sequence). CDR3 nucleotide sequence: TGTGCCAGCAGCCCGACTAGCGGGAGGGCAGATACGCAGTATTTT. Its protein is CASSPTSGRADTQYF.

This clone has a handful of counts. The J gene is TRBJ1-2, the V gene TRBV28; D is unclear. The CDR3 sequence is 14 residues long. The V end lost 6 bases, the J end lost 6 bases, and 17 bases lay between the germline ends. Per germline, CDR1 MDHEN and CDR2 SYDVKM. The CDR3 spells CASSPNLSSDGYTF. CDR3 sequence (DNA): TGTGCCAGCAGCCCTAACCTTTCGTCGGATGGCTACACCTTC.

The chain uses TRBV2 and TRBJ2-3, with D hard to call. There are 14 residues in the CDR3. Germline V gene sequence: CDR1 SNHLY, CDR2 FYNNEI. Trimming left V 0 bases short and J 4 bases short, with 8 bases between. The CDR3 region has the DNA TGTGCCAGCAGTGAAGCGCTTCGGGCAGATACGCAGTATTTT. As protein: CASSEALRADTQYF.

The genes are TRBV4-1 and TRBJ1-3; no definite D call. CDR1 is MGHRA, CDR2 YSYEKL, per germline. V lost 4 bases, J lost 0 bases, and 10 bases lay in between. The CDR3 runs 15 residues. The CDR3 nucleotides are TGCGCCAGCAGCCTTACAGAGATCTCTGGAAACACCATATATTTT. Its protein product is CASSLTEISGNTIYF.

The chain employs TRBV28 and TRBJ1-1; perhaps TRBD1 as D (5 bases). Germline V gene lookup returns CDR1 MDHEN and CDR2 SYDVKM. The CDR3 extends over 15 amino acids. The V and J ends lost 5 bases and 5 bases respectively, with 18 bases between them. CDR3 in amino acids: CASSPFGGRQTEAFF. The CDR3 region has the DNA TGTGCCAGCAGTCCCTTCGGGGGGAGGCAGACTGAAGCTTTCTTT. Full variable domain (remainder filled in from reference TRBV28 and TRBJ1-1): DVKVTQSSRYLVKRTGEKVFLECVQDMDHENMFWYRQDPGLGLRLIYFSYDVKMKEKGDIPEGYSVSREKKERFSLILESASTNQTSMYLCASSPFGGRQTEAFFGQGTRLTVV.

This clone occurred a few times. This chain links TRBV5-5 with TRBJ1-2; TRBD1 is a possible D gene (5 bases). Germline V gene lookup returns CDR1 SGHKS and CDR2 YYEKEE (reference sequence). This CDR3 region has 14 residues. Trimming cost V 3 bases and J 0 bases, with 9 bases left between them. CDR3 sequence (DNA): TGTGCCAGCAGCTCCACGACAGCTAACTATGGCTACACCTTC. Its protein product is CASSSTTANYGYTF.

This CDR3 reads CASSLGETGTDEQFF. The DNA of the CDR3 is TGTGCCAGCAGCTTAGGGGAGACAGGCACCGATGAGCAGTTCTTC. The V and J genes are TRBV7-9 and TRBJ2-1; possibly TRBD1 for D (6 bases). The V end lost 1 base, the J end lost 8 bases, and 15 bases lay between the germline ends. This CDR3 contains 15 residues. Per the germline V gene, CDR1 is SEHNR and CDR2 is FQNEAQ (reference sequence).

The chain is built from TRBV7-7 and TRBJ1-3, with D perhaps matching TRBD1 (5 bases). Per the germline V gene, CDR1 is SSHAT and CDR2 is FNYEAQ (reference sequence). Trimming took 8 bases from V and 0 from J, leaving 14 bases between them. This CDR3 is 15 amino acids long. CDR3 loop: CASYRAGCSGNTIYF. The DNA for the CDR3 is TGTGCCAGCTACCGAGCAGGGTGCTCTGGAAACACCATATATTTT.

In this sample, this clone turned up once. The CDR3 spells CASSSTVSGETQYF. CDR3 sequence (DNA): TGTGCCAGCAGCTCGACAGTGAGCGGGGAGACCCAGTACTTC. The V gene is TRBV13, the J gene TRBJ2-5, with D maybe TRBD2 (6 bases). CDR3 size: 14 residues. Trimming cost V 4 bases and J 5 bases, with 14 bases left between them. CDR1 is PRHDT and CDR2 is FYEKMQ in the germline V gene (reference sequence).

The rearrangement uses TRBV6-5 and TRBJ2-5, with D possibly matching TRBD1 (5 bases). Trimming left V 2 bases short and J 5 bases short, with 18 bases between. This CDR3 region has 16 residues. Germline-derived CDR1 and CDR2 are MNHEY and SVGAGI. CDR3 coding DNA: TGTGCCAGCAGTTACCCTGGGGCAGGGCCAGGGGAGACCCAGTACTTC. Translated, it gives CASSYPGAGPGETQYF.

A word on this clone: At one boundary the junction diverges from the germline segment, which might be a read error. The chain joins TRBV4-3 to TRBJ2-7; D is ambiguous. The germline CDR1 and CDR2 sequences are LGHNA and YSLEER. CDR3 size: 15 residues. The DNA for the CDR3 is TGCGCCAGCAGCCAAGTTCCGGGTGTCTCCCACGAGCAGTACTTC. Residues: CASSQVPGVSHEQYF.

The chain is built from TRBV28 and TRBJ2-7, with no clear D. Trimming shortened V by 5 bases and J by 0 bases, and 8 bases separated the two germline ends. The CDR3 is made up of 13 amino acids. CDR1 and CDR2 (germline): MDHEN, SYDVKM. The CDR3 loop reads CASSTVSSYEQYF. The DNA of the CDR3 is TGTGCCAGCAGTACGGTGAGCTCCTACGAGCAGTACTTC.

Comment on this clone: Additional DNA sequences in this sample encode the identical CDR3. This rearrangement joins TRBV19 to TRBJ2-3; 7 positions agree with TRBD1. The germline CDR1 and CDR2 sequences are LNHDA and SQIVND (reference sequence). The V and J ends lost 6 bases and 0 bases, in that order; junction bases with no gene match: 6. This CDR3 spans 15 amino acids. The CDR3 nucleotides are TGTGCCAGTAGCCCCTGGACAGGTAGCACAGATACGCAGTATTTT. Protein: CASSPWTGSTDTQYF.

The chain has TRBV2 and TRBJ1-2; 9 bases are a match to TRBD1. The CDR3 has 14 amino acids. The V gene's germline CDR1 is SNHLY and CDR2 FYNNEI. Trimming cost V 7 bases and J 7 bases; bases outside gene matches: 10. CDR3 sequence: CASTAPDRGRGYTF. CDR3 sequence (DNA): TGTGCCAGCACGGCGCCGGACAGGGGTCGTGGCTACACCTTC.

V and J are TRBV9 and TRBJ2-3; 9 nucleotides match TRBD2. Per the germline V gene, CDR1 is SGDLS and CDR2 is YYNGEE. The CDR3 has 17 amino acids. Germline trimming cut 0 bases from V and 4 bases from J; bases unmatched to any gene: 9. The CDR3 reads CASSVESLAGPSDTQYF. The CDR3 DNA is TGTGCCAGCAGCGTAGAATCCCTAGCGGGACCTTCAGATACGCAGTATTTT.

The chain uses TRBV5-1 and TRBJ2-5; D may be TRBD2 (6 bases). The J call may be in error: the DNA end matches TRBJ2-7 better. The CDR3 spans 13 residues. Germline lookup yields CDR1 SGHRS and CDR2 YFSETQ. This chain's CDR3 is CASRGGQGGEQYF. CDR3 DNA: TGCGCCAGCAGAGGAGGGCAGGGAGGCGAGCAGTACTTC.

Only a few counts were recorded for this clone. The chain links TRBV7-3 to TRBJ2-6; 10 bases align to TRBD2. The V gene's germline CDR1 is SGHTA and CDR2 FQGTGA. This CDR3 contains 18 residues. J gave up 0 bases and V 2 bases, and 4 bases lay outside the gene matches. The CDR3 coding sequence is TGTGCCAGCAGCTTATCACTAGCGGGATTCTCTGGGGCCAACGTCCTGACTTTC. Translation gives CASSLSLAGFSGANVLTF.

This clone showed up just once. The chain combines TRBV28 with TRBJ1-4; D ambiguous. V was shortened by 4 bases and J by 6 bases, with 15 bases between the two germline ends. Germline CDR1 MDHEN, CDR2 SYDVKM. CDR3 length equals 15 residues. CDR3 nucleotides: TGTGCCAGCAGTTCCACCTCAAGTCGGGATGAAAAACTGTTTTTT. This codes for CASSSTSSRDEKLFF.

The rearrangement uses TRBV5-4 and TRBJ1-4; 12 bases map to TRBD1. Trimming at V came to 3 bases and at J to 8 bases, leaving 2 bases not matched to a gene. The CDR3 spans 14 residues. Looked up from germline, CDR1 is SGHNT and CDR2 is YYREEE (reference sequence). The CDR3 protein is CASSSGQGAEKLFF. DNA of the CDR3: TGTGCCAGCAGCTCGGGACAGGGGGCCGAAAAACTGTTTTTT.

In regard to this clone: Compared with germline, one end of the junction differs, possibly owing to a read error. V gene TRBV7-9 combines with J gene TRBJ2-5; D perhaps matches TRBD2 (6 bases). Germline V CDR1 and CDR2: SEHNR, FQNEAQ (reference sequence). The CDR3 is 16 amino acids. The CDR3 coding sequence is TGTTCCAGCAGTTCGGGGCAGGGAGGTTTCTTGGAGACCCAGTACTTC. Its protein is CSSSSGQGGFLETQYF.

V gene TRBV7-2 combines with J gene TRBJ2-5; 7 bases agree with TRBD2. Trimming took 7 bases from V and 5 from J; bases not matched to a gene: 10. Germline V CDR1 and CDR2: SGHTA, FQGNSA. The CDR3 loop spans 14 amino acids. The CDR3: CASIQAGPLETQYF. The CDR3 nucleotides read TGTGCCAGCATCCAAGCGGGACCTTTGGAGACCCAGTACTTC.

The J gene is TRBJ2-3, the V gene TRBV7-6; 8 nucleotides match TRBD2. J lost 0 bases, V lost 5 bases, and 16 bases had no gene match. The V gene's germline CDR1 is SGHVS and CDR2 FNYEAQ. The CDR3 is 19 residues long. CDR3 sequence reads: CASSHLGTRVTTSTDTQYF. DNA for the CDR3: TGTGCCAGCAGCCATCTGGGGACTAGGGTCACCACTAGCACAGATACGCAGTATTTT.

The CDR3 loop reads CSVGTSGLYEQYF. The CDR3 nucleotides are TGCAGCGTTGGGACTAGCGGGCTCTACGAGCAGTACTTC. This chain links TRBV29-1 with TRBJ2-5, with 11 bases lining up with TRBD2. The J call may be mistaken, given a closer DNA end match to TRBJ2-7. This CDR3 contains 13 residues. From germline, CDR1 is SQVTM and CDR2 ANQGSEA.

This chain connects TRBV5-1 to TRBJ2-7, with TRBD1 identical over 11 bases. CDR1 and CDR2 from the germline V gene are SGHRS and YFSETQ. The V and J ends lost 0 bases and 4 bases, in that order; junction bases with no gene match: 6. The CDR3 runs 16 residues. The CDR3 nucleotides read TGCGCCAGCAGCTTGGATCCGGGACAGGGGGATTACGAGCAGTACTTC. Translation gives CASSLDPGQGDYEQYF.

This sequence joins TRBV5-1 and TRBJ1-1, with TRBD1 matching 7 bases. The length of the CDR3 is 15 residues. Per the germline V gene, CDR1 is SGHRS and CDR2 is YFSETQ. V was pared by 3 bases and J by 2 bases, with 7 bases of the junction left unmatched. This CDR3 reads CASSWGDSPNTEAFF. The CDR3 nucleotides are TGCGCCAGCAGCTGGGGGGACAGCCCAAACACTGAAGCTTTCTTT.

Regarding this clone: The junction differs from germline at one of its ends, possibly a read error. The chain recombines TRBV7-9 with TRBJ2-5; D ambiguous. Germline assignment: CDR1 SEHNR and CDR2 FQNEAQ (reference sequence). The CDR3 covers 14 residues. CDR3 residues: CSSSNPTGMETQYF. The CDR3 bases are TGTTCCAGCAGCAATCCGACTGGTATGGAGACCCAGTACTTC.

The chain carries TRBV7-9 and TRBJ2-5; 7 bases match TRBD2. The trim removed 2 bases at V and 4 bases at J, leaving 10 bases unmatched. The CDR3 runs to 16 residues. The germline gives CDR1 SEHNR, CDR2 FQNEAQ (reference sequence). CDR3 amino acids: CASSLRRGYGLETQYF. Written as DNA, the CDR3 is TGTGCCAGCAGCTTACGGCGGGGGTATGGTCTAGAGACCCAGTACTTC.

This clone has a handful of counts. The chain couples TRBV27 to TRBJ2-5; 8 bases are a match to TRBD2. The germline CDR1 and CDR2 sequences are MNHEY and SMNVEV (reference sequence). The V gene end was trimmed by 5 bases and the J gene end by 5 bases; junction bases not matched to a gene: 7. The length of the CDR3 is 14 residues. CDR3 in DNA: TGTGCCAGCAGTCCCGGGACTAGTTTTGAGACCCAGTACTTC. This translates into CASSPGTSFETQYF.

The rearrangement uses TRBV5-1 and TRBJ1-5; 7 positions agree with TRBD1. Germline V gene data show CDR1 as SGHRS and CDR2 as YFSETQ. Trimming at V came to 2 bases and at J to 0 bases, leaving 5 bases not matched to a gene. The CDR3 runs 16 residues. The CDR3 DNA reads TGCGCCAGCAGCTTAGGGACAGATTATAGCAATCAGCCCCAGCATTTT. It specifies CASSLGTDYSNQPQHF.

V is TRBV11-3 and J is TRBJ2-1; 7 nucleotides line up with TRBD1. Trimming removed 4 bases from V and 2 bases from J; junction bases left unmatched: 5. In germline, CDR1 is SGHNT, CDR2 YENEEA. This CDR3 region has 15 residues. This CDR3 reads CASSSRQGTYNEQFF. The CDR3 coding sequence is TGTGCCAGCAGCTCCCGACAGGGTACCTACAATGAGCAGTTCTTC.

The gene calls are TRBV9 and TRBJ2-3, with TRBD2 matching over 7 bases. The CDR3 runs 15 residues. Trimming cost V 4 bases and J 0 bases; bases outside gene matches: 5. Germline V CDR1 and CDR2: SGDLS, YYNGEE. CDR3 nucleotide sequence: TGTGCCAGCAGCAATAGCGGGTTTAGCACAGATACGCAGTATTTT. Translating gives CASSNSGFSTDTQYF.